The rows below give T cell receptor beta chains drawn from one sample of a study of T cell clones after liver transplantation. Using immunoSEQ multiplex PCR, the repertoire was profiled, and TCRdb retains in-frame clones only, with some absent. The top ten clones hold 0.83% of a sample with more than 95,000 clones, approximately 90% of them seen once. The sample consisted of CD4+ T cells from blood, taken 12 months after liver transplant. The source is a human patient who received a liver transplant. The graft donor may have given rise to some T cells. Each CDR3 is given with its conserved first and last residue. A D gene is named only where the DNA matches it firmly. Only part of the rows carry a size: once, few, many, or a class if the clone is expanded.

size: once; V: TRBV28; D: NA; J: TRBJ1-2; CDR3: CASSAQGTFYGYTF; DNA: TGTGCCAGCAGTGCACAGGGTACTTTCTATGGCTACACCTTC
size: NA; V: TRBV18; D: NA; J: TRBJ2-5; CDR3: CASSPQETQYF; DNA: TGTGCCAGCTCACCACAAGAGACCCAGTACTTC
size: once; V: TRBV4-3; D: NA; J: TRBJ2-5; CDR3: CASSQGYFQETQYF; DNA: TGCGCCAGCAGCCAAGGTTACTTCCAAGAGACCCAGTACTTC
size: NA; V: TRBV18; D: TRBD1; J: TRBJ1-2; CDR3: CASSPPDPGTGQSLYGYTF; DNA: TGTGCCAGCTCACCCCCCGACCCCGGGACAGGGCAGAGTCTCTATGGCTACACCTTC
size: NA; V: TRBV6-1; D: TRBD1; J: TRBJ1-5; CDR3: CASSGLTGGDQPQHF; DNA: TGTGCCAGCAGTGGATTGACAGGGGGCGATCAGCCCCAGCATTTT
size: once; V: TRBV5-1; D: NA; J: TRBJ1-2; CDR3: CASSLDRAGYTF; DNA: TGCGCCAGCAGCTTGGACAGGGCGGGCTACACCTTC
size: NA; V: TRBV27; D: NA; J: TRBJ2-7; CDR3: CASSAATGSRESYEQYF; DNA: TGTGCCAGCAGTGCCGCCACAGGGTCCAGGGAGTCCTACGAGCAGTACTTC
size: NA; V: TRBV25-1; D: TRBD1; J: TRBJ1-6; CDR3: CASSTLDRDNSPLHF; DNA: TGTGCCAGCAGTACATTGGACAGGGACAATTCACCCCTCCACTTT
size: NA; V: TRBV5-4; D: NA; J: TRBJ2-3; CDR3: CASSALSTDTQYF; DNA: TGTGCCAGCAGCGCCTTAAGCACAGATACGCAGTATTTT
size: NA; V: TRBV7-8; D: TRBD2; J: TRBJ2-1; CDR3: CASQRKRETNEQFF; DNA: TGTGCCAGCCAACGGAAGCGGGAGACCAATGAGCAGTTCTTC
size: NA; V: TRBV5-1; D: NA; J: TRBJ2-5; CDR3: CASSFQGFQETQYF; DNA: TGCGCCAGCAGCTTCCAGGGTTTCCAAGAGACCCAGTACTTC
size: NA; V: TRBV7-9; D: TRBD1; J: TRBJ1-1; CDR3: CASSLEGTGGGTEAFF; DNA: TGTGCCAGCAGCTTAGAAGGGACAGGGGGCGGCACTGAAGCTTTCTTT
size: NA; V: TRBV30; D: NA; J: TRBJ2-2; CDR3: CAWGTGELFF; DNA: TGTGCATGGGGGACCGGGGAGCTGTTTTTT
size: NA; V: TRBV5-1; D: NA; J: TRBJ2-1; CDR3: CASSLFARADHVGQFF; DNA: TGCGCCAGCAGCTTGTTCGCTAGGGCAGACCATGTGGGGCAGTTCTTC
size: NA; V: TRBV11-3; D: TRBD1; J: TRBJ1-1; CDR3: CASSLDPLGRGHTEAFF; DNA: TGTGCCAGCAGCTTAGACCCCCTGGGCAGGGGGCACACTGAAGCTTTCTTT
size: once; V: TRBV2; D: NA; J: TRBJ1-4; CDR3: CASRQAGVSNEKLFF; DNA: TGTGCCAGTCGACAGGCAGGGGTTTCTAATGAAAAACTGTTTTTT
size: NA; V: TRBV6-4; D: NA; J: TRBJ2-2; CDR3: CASSDSQGGELFF; DNA: TGTGCCAGCAGTGACTCACAGGGCGGGGAGCTGTTTTTT
size: NA; V: TRBV18; D: TRBD1; J: TRBJ1-2; CDR3: CASSTGQGESDGYTF; DNA: TGTGCCAGCTCAACAGGACAGGGGGAATCGGATGGCTACACCTTC
size: NA; V: TRBV6-1; D: NA; J: TRBJ2-2; CDR3: CASSERARGLAGELFF; DNA: TGTGCCAGCAGTGAACGAGCCAGGGGCTTGGCCGGGGAGCTGTTTTTT
size: NA; V: TRBV5-1; D: NA; J: TRBJ2-5; CDR3: CASSFTGTAAETQYF; DNA: TGCGCCAGCAGCTTTACCGGGACTGCTGCAGAGACCCAGTACTTC
size: NA; V: TRBV5-4; D: NA; J: TRBJ2-4; CDR3: CASSFRGLGNIQYF; DNA: TGTGCCAGCAGCTTTAGGGGGTTAGGGAACATTCAGTACTTC
size: NA; V: TRBV10-3; D: NA; J: TRBJ2-3; CDR3: CAISASGGTDTQYF; DNA: TGTGCCATCAGTGCGTCAGGGGGCACAGATACGCAGTATTTT
size: NA; V: TRBV19; D: NA; J: TRBJ2-7; CDR3: CASSMAGHGGSYEQYF; DNA: TGTGCCAGTAGTATGGCGGGGCACGGCGGGTCCTACGAGCAGTACTTC
size: NA; V: TRBV27; D: TRBD2; J: TRBJ2-7; CDR3: CASRRLAGVRPYEQYF; DNA: TGTGCCAGCAGAAGGCTAGCGGGAGTCCGTCCCTACGAGCAGTACTTC
size: NA; V: TRBV28; D: TRBD1; J: TRBJ1-1; CDR3: CASSPRGRNTEAFF; DNA: TGTGCCAGCAGCCCAAGGGGGCGCAACACTGAAGCTTTCTTT
size: NA; V: TRBV2; D: NA; J: TRBJ1-5; CDR3: CASNLQGSRNQPQHF; DNA: TGTGCCAGCAATTTACAGGGATCACGGAATCAGCCCCAGCATTTT
size: NA; V: TRBV12-5; D: NA; J: TRBJ2-7; CDR3: CASGLTPLLEIPYEQYF; DNA: TGTGCTAGTGGTTTGACCCCCCTACTAGAGATCCCCTACGAGCAGTACTTC
size: NA; V: TRBV18; D: NA; J: TRBJ2-5; CDR3: CASSPSPGPFETQYF; DNA: TGTGCCAGCTCACCAAGTCCAGGGCCGTTTGAGACCCAGTACTTC
size: NA; V: TRBV29-1; D: TRBD1; J: TRBJ2-2; CDR3: CSAGQGAGGELFF; DNA: TGCAGCGCTGGACAGGGGGCTGGCGGGGAGCTGTTTTTT
size: once; V: TRBV5-1; D: NA; J: TRBJ2-5; CDR3: CASSLIGGQETQYF; DNA: TGCGCCAGCAGCTTGATAGGGGGCCAAGAGACCCAGTACTTC
size: NA; V: TRBV14; D: TRBD1; J: TRBJ1-4; CDR3: CASSQEAGTGLNEKLFF; DNA: TGTGCCAGCAGCCAAGAGGCCGGGACAGGGCTTAATGAAAAACTGTTTTTT
size: NA; V: TRBV6-1; D: TRBD1; J: TRBJ1-1; CDR3: CASSEVDRPTEAFF; DNA: TGTGCCAGCAGTGAAGTGGACAGGCCCACTGAAGCTTTCTTT
size: NA; V: TRBV2; D: NA; J: TRBJ2-5; CDR3: CASEAEETQYF; DNA: TGTGCCAGCGAAGCGGAAGAGACCCAGTACTTC
size: NA; V: TRBV29-1; D: NA; J: TRBJ2-1; CDR3: CSVETGVPYNEQFF; DNA: TGCAGCGTTGAAACGGGAGTTCCCTACAATGAGCAGTTCTTC
size: NA; V: TRBV30; D: TRBD1; J: TRBJ1-1; CDR3: CAWSTIRGAEAFF; DNA: TGTGCCTGGAGTACTATCAGGGGGGCTGAAGCTTTCTTT
size: NA; V: TRBV30; D: NA; J: TRBJ1-5; CDR3: CAWSQGLHQPQHF; DNA: TGTGCCTGGAGCCAGGGCCTCCATCAGCCCCAGCATTTT
size: NA; V: TRBV9; D: TRBD1; J: TRBJ1-4; CDR3: CASGAGGKNEKLFF; DNA: TGTGCCAGCGGCGCAGGGGGCAAAAATGAAAAACTGTTTTTT
size: NA; V: TRBV9; D: NA; J: TRBJ1-5; CDR3: CASSVIHGGANQPQHF; DNA: TGTGCCAGCAGCGTCATTCACGGGGGGGCCAATCAGCCCCAGCATTTT
size: NA; V: TRBV6-4; D: NA; J: TRBJ2-1; CDR3: CASSEFGMDEQFF; DNA: TGTGCCAGCAGTGAATTTGGTATGGATGAGCAGTTCTTC
size: NA; V: TRBV7-9; D: TRBD1; J: TRBJ2-5; CDR3: CASSSRDSEETQYF; DNA: TGTGCCAGCAGCTCCCGGGACAGCGAAGAGACCCAGTACTTC
size: NA; V: TRBV5-4; D: NA; J: TRBJ2-7; CDR3: CASSSRGIPEEQYF; DNA: TGTGCCAGCAGCTCTCGGGGGATCCCTGAAGAGCAGTACTTC
size: NA; V: TRBV7-9; D: NA; J: TRBJ2-2; CDR3: CASSQARGNTGELFF; DNA: TGTGCCAGCAGCCAGGCCCGGGGGAACACCGGGGAGCTGTTTTTT
size: once; V: TRBV5-1; D: TRBD2; J: TRBJ2-2; CDR3: CASRLGLAGEELFF; DNA: TGCGCCAGCAGGTTGGGACTAGCGGGAGAAGAGCTGTTTTTT
size: NA; V: TRBV6-1; D: NA; J: TRBJ2-7; CDR3: CASSLTGHSVYEQYF; DNA: TGTGCCAGCAGTTTGACAGGCCACTCCGTCTACGAGCAGTACTTC
size: NA; V: TRBV7-2; D: NA; J: TRBJ2-1; CDR3: CASSLGTSYNEQFF; DNA: TGTGCCAGCAGCCTCGGGACAAGCTACAATGAGCAGTTCTTC
size: NA; V: TRBV6-1; D: NA; J: TRBJ2-7; CDR3: CASTRTRYEQYF; DNA: TGTGCCAGCACCAGAACTAGGTACGAGCAGTACTTC
size: NA; V: TRBV27; D: TRBD2; J: TRBJ2-1; CDR3: CASIMTSGSHNEQFF; DNA: TGTGCCAGCATCATGACTAGCGGGAGCCACAATGAGCAGTTCTTC
size: once; V: TRBV25-1; D: NA; J: TRBJ2-3; CDR3: CASSGRVFSTDTQYF; DNA: TGTGCCAGCAGTGGTCGAGTCTTTTCCACAGATACGCAGTATTTT
size: NA; V: TRBV2; D: NA; J: TRBJ1-4; CDR3: CATQVSGTIGEKLFF; DNA: TGTGCCACCCAGGTTTCCGGGACAATTGGTGAAAAACTGTTTTTT
size: once; V: TRBV15; D: NA; J: TRBJ1-1; CDR3: CATSRSTNTEAFF; DNA: TGTGCCACCAGCAGATCAACCAACACTGAAGCTTTCTTT
size: NA; V: TRBV6-1; D: NA; J: TRBJ2-3; CDR3: CASSEAGRTDTQYF; DNA: TGTGCCAGCAGTGAAGCGGGACGCACAGATACGCAGTATTTT
size: once; V: TRBV21-1; D: NA; J: TRBJ2-7; CDR3: CASRTILAGGPRNEQYF; DNA: TGTGCCAGCAGAACTATCCTAGCGGGAGGCCCCCGGAACGAGCAGTACTTC
size: NA; V: TRBV29-1; D: TRBD2; J: TRBJ2-3; CDR3: CSVGDGRAVDTQYF; DNA: TGCAGCGTTGGAGACGGGAGGGCGGTAGATACGCAGTATTTT
size: NA; V: TRBV9; D: NA; J: TRBJ2-1; CDR3: CASSLAWDWKGEQFF; DNA: TGTGCCAGCAGCCTGGCCTGGGATTGGAAGGGTGAGCAGTTCTTC
size: NA; V: TRBV7-6; D: NA; J: TRBJ1-2; CDR3: CASSLASGGYGYTF; DNA: TGTGCCAGCAGCTTAGCCTCCGGGGGCTATGGCTACACCTTC
size: NA; V: TRBV5-1; D: NA; J: TRBJ1-5; CDR3: CASSLAGVGNQPQHF; DNA: TGCGCCAGCAGCTTGGCCGGAGTGGGCAATCAGCCCCAGCATTTT
size: NA; V: TRBV2; D: TRBD2; J: TRBJ2-7; CDR3: CAEGGGRGYEQYF; DNA: TGTGCTGAGGGCGGCGGGAGGGGTTACGAGCAGTACTTC